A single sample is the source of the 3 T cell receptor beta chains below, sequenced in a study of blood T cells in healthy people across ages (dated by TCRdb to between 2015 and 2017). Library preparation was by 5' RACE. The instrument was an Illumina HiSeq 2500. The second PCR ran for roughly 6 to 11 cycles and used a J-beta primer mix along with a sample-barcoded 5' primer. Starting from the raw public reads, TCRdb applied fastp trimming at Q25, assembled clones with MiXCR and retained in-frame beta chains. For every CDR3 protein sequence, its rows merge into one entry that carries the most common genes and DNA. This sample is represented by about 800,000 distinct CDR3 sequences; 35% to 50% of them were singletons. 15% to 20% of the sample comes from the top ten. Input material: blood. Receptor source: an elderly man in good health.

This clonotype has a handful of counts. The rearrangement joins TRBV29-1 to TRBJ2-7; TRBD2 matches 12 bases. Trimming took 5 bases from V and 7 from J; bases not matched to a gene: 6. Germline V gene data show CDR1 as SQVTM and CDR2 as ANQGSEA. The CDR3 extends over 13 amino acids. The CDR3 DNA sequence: TGCAGCGTTCGTACCGGACTAGCGGGAGAGCAGTACTTC. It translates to CSVRTGLAGEQYF.

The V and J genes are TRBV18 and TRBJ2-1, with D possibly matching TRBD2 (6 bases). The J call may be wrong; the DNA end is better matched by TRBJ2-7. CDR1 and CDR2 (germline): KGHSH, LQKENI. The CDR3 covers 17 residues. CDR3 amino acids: CASSPAEGGNSYNEQYF. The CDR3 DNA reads TGTGCCAGCTCACCGGCGGAGGGCGGAAACTCCTACAATGAGCAGTACTTC.

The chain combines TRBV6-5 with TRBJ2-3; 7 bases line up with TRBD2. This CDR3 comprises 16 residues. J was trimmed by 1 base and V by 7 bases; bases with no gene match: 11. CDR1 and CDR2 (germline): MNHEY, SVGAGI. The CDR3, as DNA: TGTGCCAGCACTGGTCGAGGGCTAGCGGGCACAGATACGCAGTATTTT. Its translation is CASTGRGLAGTDTQYF.